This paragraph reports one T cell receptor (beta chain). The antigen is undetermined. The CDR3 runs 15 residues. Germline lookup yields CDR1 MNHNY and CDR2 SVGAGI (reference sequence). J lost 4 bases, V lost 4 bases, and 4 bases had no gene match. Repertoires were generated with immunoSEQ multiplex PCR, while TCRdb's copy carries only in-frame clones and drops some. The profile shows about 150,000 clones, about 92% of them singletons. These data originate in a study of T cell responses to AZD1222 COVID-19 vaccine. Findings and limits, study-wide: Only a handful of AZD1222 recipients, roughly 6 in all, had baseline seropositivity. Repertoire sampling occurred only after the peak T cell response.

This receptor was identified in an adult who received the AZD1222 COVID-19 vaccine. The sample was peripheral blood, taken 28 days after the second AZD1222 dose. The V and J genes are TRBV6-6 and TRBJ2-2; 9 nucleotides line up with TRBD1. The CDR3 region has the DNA TGTGCCAGCAGTTCTCGACAGGGGGTCACCGGGGAGCTGTTTTTT. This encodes CASSSRQGVTGELFF.